This TCR beta chain appears in the sequencing data of a study of shared clonotypes between healthy human individuals. Broader study findings: Sharing across a few donors was seen in approximately 5.2% of naive CD4 clonotypes.

The V gene lost 0 bases and the J gene lost 9 bases, with 12 bases spanning the gap. The germline gives CDR1 MNHEY, CDR2 SVGAGI. The CDR3 sequence is 15 residues long. Concerning this clone: What it binds is unknown.

This table comes from immunoSEQ multiplex PCR, and its TCRdb copy is limited to in-frame clones, with some not included. The sample consists of about 2.1 million clones, 85% to 95% of them appearing once. CD8 cells classed as naive were CD45RO-negative and positively selected for CCR7, excluding terminally differentiated effector memory CD45RA+ cells. The receptor comes from a man aged 18 to 29 in good health. Some clones in this sample may be carry-over from other donors' samples. Sequenced sample: naive CD8+ T cells from PBMCs. This sequence joins TRBV6-5 and TRBJ1-6; no clear D gene. CDR3 residues: CASSYSIWEGSPLHF. For the CDR3, the DNA is TGTGCCAGCAGTTACTCGATCTGGGAAGGTTCACCCCTCCACTTT.